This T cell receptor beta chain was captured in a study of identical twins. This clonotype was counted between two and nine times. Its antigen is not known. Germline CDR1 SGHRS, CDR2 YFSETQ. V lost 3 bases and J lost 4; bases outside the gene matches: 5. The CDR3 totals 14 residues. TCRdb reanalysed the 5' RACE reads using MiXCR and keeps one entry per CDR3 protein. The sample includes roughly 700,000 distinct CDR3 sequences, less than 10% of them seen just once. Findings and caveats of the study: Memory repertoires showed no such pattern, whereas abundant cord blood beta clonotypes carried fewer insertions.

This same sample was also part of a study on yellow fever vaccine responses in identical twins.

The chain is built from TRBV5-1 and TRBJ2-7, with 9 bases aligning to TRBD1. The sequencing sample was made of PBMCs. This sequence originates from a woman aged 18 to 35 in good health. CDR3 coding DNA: TGCGCCAGCAGCTCGGATGGACAGGGGTACGAGCAGTACTTC. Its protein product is CASSSDGQGYEQYF.